These T cell receptor beta chains were read from a single sample in a study of T cell changes during pregnancy in multiple sclerosis. Libraries were prepared by immunoSEQ multiplex PCR; TCRdb keeps only in-frame clonotypes and omits some of them. The top ten clones hold roughly 3.6% of a sample with about 76,000 clones, roughly 92% of them seen once. The sample consisted of peripheral blood, taken after pregnancy. These receptors all come from a female donor in good health, enrolled as a control in a pregnancy study. Each CDR3 is given with its conserved first and last residue. D genes are given only for firm matches. A clone size is listed for some rows: how often the clone was seen (once, few, many), or a class if it is expanded.

V gene	J gene	clone size	D gene	CDR3 DNA	CDR3 protein
TRBV5-5	TRBJ1-2	NA	NA	TGTGCCAGCAGCCAGGACTTCTATGGCTACACCTTC	CASSQDFYGYTF
TRBV5-4	TRBJ2-1	NA	TRBD2	TGTGCCAGCAGCTGGGGACTAGCGGGAGGATACAATGAGCAGTTCTTC	CASSWGLAGGYNEQFF
TRBV6-4	TRBJ1-6	NA	TRBD1	TGTGCCAGCAGTGACGCAGGGGGTAATTCACCCCTCCACTTT	CASSDAGGNSPLHF
TRBV11-2	TRBJ2-7	NA	NA	TGTGCCAGCAGCTTATCGGCACTAGGGAGCGGGTACGAGCAGTACTTC	CASSLSALGSGYEQYF
TRBV29-1	TRBJ2-7	NA	TRBD1	TGCAGCGTTTTCCCCGGGACAGGGGCCTACGAGCAGTACTTC	CSVFPGTGAYEQYF
TRBV9	TRBJ2-3	NA	NA	TGTGCCAGCAGCACAACCACGGGGGAAAGCACAGATACGCAGTATTTT	CASSTTTGESTDTQYF
TRBV27	TRBJ2-7	NA	TRBD1	TGTGCCAGCAGTACTGTCCCGGGACAGGGGTCGAGATCCTACGAGCAGTACTTC	CASSTVPGQGSRSYEQYF
TRBV15	TRBJ2-3	NA	NA	TGTGCCACCAGCAGAGATGGGGTGGGGGCCACAGATACGCAGTATTTT	CATSRDGVGATDTQYF
TRBV9	TRBJ2-7	NA	TRBD2	TGTGCCAGCAGCGTACAGACTAGCGGGGAGCAGTACTTC	CASSVQTSGEQYF
TRBV20-1	TRBJ2-3	NA	TRBD1	TGCAGTGGTGGGACAGCAGATACGCAGTATTTT	CSGGTADTQYF
TRBV28	TRBJ1-2	NA	NA	TGTGCCAGCACCCCTGAGGGCAGCTCTTACGGCTACACCTTC	CASTPEGSSYGYTF
TRBV27	TRBJ1-6	NA	NA	TGTGCCAGCAGTTTTGGCCGGCCGGGGTCACCCCTCCACTTT	CASSFGRPGSPLHF
TRBV27	TRBJ2-7	NA	NA	TGTGCCAGCAGTCCTCGCTCCTACGAGCAGTACTTC	CASSPRSYEQYF
TRBV9	TRBJ2-7	NA	TRBD1	TGTGCCAGCAGCGTAGCCAGTGGGACAGGCTCCCACGAGCAGTACTTC	CASSVASGTGSHEQYF
TRBV28	TRBJ1-1	NA	TRBD1	TGTGCCAGCAGTTTAGACAGGGGGCGCTCCACTGAAGCTTTCTTT	CASSLDRGRSTEAFF
TRBV19	TRBJ1-5	NA	NA	TGTGCCAGTAGTACCGCGGCTAGCAATCAGCCCCAGCATTTT	CASSTAASNQPQHF
TRBV30	TRBJ1-6	NA	NA	TGTGCCTGGAGTTTACAGGGTATACCCCTCCACTTT	CAWSLQGIPLHF
TRBV7-8	TRBJ2-7	NA	TRBD1	TGTGCCAGCAGATTAAAACCGGGACAGGGGGCTTACGAGCAGTACTTC	CASRLKPGQGAYEQYF
TRBV13	TRBJ1-1	NA	NA	TGTGCCAGCAGCTTAACAAACACTGAAGCTTTCTTT	CASSLTNTEAFF
TRBV14	TRBJ2-1	NA	TRBD2	TGTGCCAGCAGCCAAGTAGGGAGACTAGCGGGAGTTGGGAATAGTGAGCAGTTCTTC	CASSQVGRLAGVGNSEQFF
TRBV7-2	TRBJ1-2	NA	NA	TGTGCCAGCAGCCTAGGGAGTGGCTACACCTTC	CASSLGSGYTF
TRBV11-2	TRBJ2-3	NA	TRBD2	TGTGCCAGCAGGTCACGACTAGCGGGAATCACAGATACGCAGTATTTT	CASRSRLAGITDTQYF
TRBV4-2	TRBJ2-7	NA	TRBD2	TGTGCCAGCAGCCAAGCCCAACTAGCGGGAGATTACGAGCAGTACTTC	CASSQAQLAGDYEQYF
TRBV5-5	TRBJ2-7	NA	NA	TGTGCCAGCAGAGGGGCAAGCTCCTACGAGCAGTACTTC	CASRGASSYEQYF
TRBV9	TRBJ2-5	once	NA	TGTGCCAGCAGCCCAGGACAGCAAGAGACCCAGTACTTC	CASSPGQQETQYF
TRBV6-5	TRBJ1-4	NA	NA	TGTGCCAGCAGCCCCGAGGGGGATGAAAAACTGTTTTTT	CASSPEGDEKLFF
TRBV18	TRBJ2-1	once	TRBD1	TGTGCCAGCTCACCACCGACAGGGGAAGGCTACAATGAGCAGTTCTTC	CASSPPTGEGYNEQFF
TRBV11-3	TRBJ2-3	NA	TRBD1	TGTGCCAGCAGCGGACAGGCTAGCACAGATACGCAGTATTTT	CASSGQASTDTQYF
TRBV7-9	TRBJ1-2	once	TRBD1	TGTGCCAGCAGCTTAGAGACAGGGGGGATTAACTATGGCTACACCTTC	CASSLETGGINYGYTF
TRBV27	TRBJ2-3	NA	TRBD1	TGTGCCAGCAGGCCGGGACAGACTCCTAGCACAGATACGCAGTATTTT	CASRPGQTPSTDTQYF
TRBV28	TRBJ1-5	NA	NA	TGTGCCAGCAGTTTGGGTCGAGGAAATCAGCCCCAGCATTTT	CASSLGRGNQPQHF
TRBV10-3	TRBJ2-7	NA	TRBD1	TGTGCCATCAGTTCGACAGGGGTGTACGAGCAGTACTTC	CAISSTGVYEQYF
TRBV15	TRBJ1-5	NA	NA	TGTGCCACCAGCAGAGATAAGGGTCCCGGGGGGCCCCAGCATTTT	CATSRDKGPGGPQHF
TRBV5-5	TRBJ2-1	NA	NA	TGTGCCAGCAGCTTGGACCCACTAGCAGCTTACAATGAGCAGTTCTTC	CASSLDPLAAYNEQFF
TRBV28	TRBJ1-6	NA	TRBD1	TGTGCCAGCCTACCGGGACAGGGGTCCTCACCCCTCCACTTT	CASLPGQGSSPLHF
TRBV7-8	TRBJ2-1	NA	NA	TGTGCCAGCAGCCCCGAGCAGGGAATTTCTTATGAGCAGTTCTTC	CASSPEQGISYEQFF
TRBV29-1	TRBJ1-1	NA	TRBD1	TGCAGCGTGGGGAACAGGGGTGGAGCTGAAGCTTTCTTT	CSVGNRGGAEAFF
TRBV2	TRBJ2-2	NA	NA	TGTGCCAGCAGTGCCCTCAACACCGGGGAGCTGTTTTTT	CASSALNTGELFF
TRBV2	TRBJ2-2	NA	TRBD2	TGTGCCAGCAGCGATGCGGGAGTCGGGGAGCTGTTTTTT	CASSDAGVGELFF
TRBV4-1	TRBJ2-5	NA	TRBD1	TGCGCCAGCAGCCAGGACCCGACAGGGGGCAGGGGGAAGACCCAGTACTTC	CASSQDPTGGRGKTQYF
TRBV28	TRBJ2-7	NA	NA	TGTGCCAGCAGCTCACCAGGGGGGTCTCCCTACGAGCAGTACTTC	CASSSPGGSPYEQYF
TRBV7-3	TRBJ2-6	NA	NA	TGTGCCAGCAGCTTATCCGGGGCTGGGGCCAACGTCCTGACTTTC	CASSLSGAGANVLTF
TRBV27	TRBJ1-1	NA	TRBD1	TGTGCCAGCAGTTTAGGGACAGACCTAGAAGCTTTCTTT	CASSLGTDLEAFF
TRBV28	TRBJ1-3	NA	NA	TGTGCCAGCAGACCGACTGGAGTCTCTGGAAACACCATATATTTT	CASRPTGVSGNTIYF
TRBV7-2	TRBJ2-1	NA	TRBD2	TGTGCCAGCAGCTTCCCCACAGCGGGAGTTTACGATGAGCAGTTCTTC	CASSFPTAGVYDEQFF
TRBV7-9	TRBJ2-7	NA	TRBD2	TGTGCCAGCAGCTACGGACTAGCGGGGGGCGAGCAGTACTTC	CASSYGLAGGEQYF
TRBV7-8	TRBJ1-1	NA	TRBD1	TGTGCCAGCAGATCCCCAGGGGGCTTGAACACTGAAGCTTTCTTT	CASRSPGGLNTEAFF
TRBV27	TRBJ2-1	NA	NA	TGTGCCAGCAGCCCCTTGGTAGGAGGCAATGAGCAGTTCTTC	CASSPLVGGNEQFF
TRBV6-4	TRBJ1-3	NA	NA	TGTGCCAGCAGCCAAGACAGCGTCTCTGGAAACACCATATATTTT	CASSQDSVSGNTIYF
TRBV6-5	TRBJ2-7	NA	TRBD1	TGTGCCAGCAGTTATAAGGGGGCGAACTCCTACGAGCAGTACTTC	CASSYKGANSYEQYF
TRBV28	TRBJ2-7	NA	TRBD1	TGTGCCAGCAGTTTCGGACAGGGGCGCGAGCAGTACTTC	CASSFGQGREQYF
TRBV19	TRBJ1-4	NA	NA	TGTGCCAGTACCCTATCGATGTTCGGACAGGAAAAACTGTTTTTT	CASTLSMFGQEKLFF
TRBV28	TRBJ1-2	NA	NA	TGTGCCAGCAGTTTATCCCATGGAGGGGCTCCTGGCTACACCTTC	CASSLSHGGAPGYTF